Sequencing of this T cell receptor (beta chain) was carried out in a study of shared clonotypes between healthy human individuals. Sequencing was performed with immunoSEQ multiplex PCR; in TCRdb, only in-frame clones are kept and a portion is missing. The sample contains fewer than 500,000 clones, roughly 79% of which appear only once. The CDR3 sequence is 16 residues long. Trimming removed 4 bases from V and 4 bases from J, with 17 bases in between. CDR1 and CDR2 (germline): SGHRS, YFSETQ. Healthy HIV-negative adults without recent acute infections or vaccinations served as donors. Sequencing was carried out using PBMCs. This clonotype was sampled from a woman aged 40 to 49 in good health. Some clones in this sample may be carry-over from other donors' samples. The chain combines TRBV5-1 with TRBJ1-4; the D is unclear. The CDR3 DNA sequence: TGCGCCAGCAGCCTGGGAAACAGCTATCTTAATGAAAAACTGTTTTTT. Translation: CASSLGNSYLNEKLFF.